This entry is about one T cell receptor beta chain. Its antigen is unknown. The record has no base qualities; no much larger clone is one base away. This sample is drawn from a study of T cell responses to AZD1222 COVID-19 vaccine (dated by TCRdb to the early 2020s). General notes on the study: A total of just over 230 trial participants underwent TCR sequencing, of whom around 210 had received two doses of AZD1222 and 26 had received two doses of the MenACWY control vaccine. Enrollment into the trials was organized by age into subgroups of 18-55, 56-69 and 70-plus years, and those subgroups contained approximately 150, 30 and 60 TCR-sequenced participants, respectively.

General conclusions and limits of the study: Nearly half of unique spike-specific TCRs reportedly recognized epitopes outside regions mutated in the B.1.351 and B.1.1.7 variants. In the small 56-69-year group, the increase in depth fell short of significance, most likely because of low power. Because no day 14 peak-response samples were available, repertoires were characterized only after the peak T cell response. The vaccine-associated CD4 TCRs covered the entire spike protein, and the dominant responses fell in regions 160-218 and 743-854. A significant rise in spike-specific TCR breadth and depth was observed after two AZD1222 doses relative to day 0 and relative to MenACWY recipients. Conclusions about previously exposed vaccinees are limited, since just 6 or 7 AZD1222 recipients were seropositive for SARS-CoV-2 at baseline. Participants were mostly white British and included more females than males, and it was suggested by the authors that clonal diversity may have been underestimated.

Explained via the paper, the time point label denotes: about 28 days (+/-7) after the second vaccine dose. The treatment or condition label, read with the paper, signifies: meningococcal conjugate vaccine given as trial control. Vaccinee samples were obtained from the UK trials COV001 and COV002, which included a single-blind randomized controlled phase 2/3 trial of AZD1222 (ChAdOx1 nCoV-19) in healthy adults. For TCRbeta chain sequencing, PBMC samples from trial participants were taken at day 0 and at day 28 after the second dose. V lost 2 bases and J lost 2 bases; the stretch between them is 7 bases long. From cysteine to phenylalanine, the CDR3 is 13 amino acids long. Only CDR3 DNA remains: 39 bases, in frame from the first base. From the germline V gene, CDR1 is MNHEY and CDR2 is SVGAGI. The CDR3 regions of human TCRbeta chains were subjected to immunosequencing. Per the original workflow: Repertoire TCRs were checked for matches against a reference library of SARS-CoV-2-specific TCRs that had been generated using the MIRA antigen-specificity platform. Breadth meant the fraction of unique TCRs that were SARS-CoV-2-associated, whereas depth meant the fraction of total T cells that were SARS-CoV-2-associated. Using the MIRA data, each spike-specific TCR was mapped to the spike region that the TCR reacts to and placed in a CD4 or CD8 class. Log10-transformed breadth and depth values were compared by one-way ANOVA with Sidak's multiple comparisons tests. The source is immuneACCESS, and TCRdb retained only in-frame sequences with V and J called. Part of the clones is not carried over; for the studies checked, unresolved V genes explain less than half of this, and the remainder is unexplained. That table supplies the V and J calls and clone size; D and trimming were determined from the DNA. Here the sample has 79,000 or so clones; 65% to 80% occur a single time. The top ten clones comprise approximately 27% of the sample.

Specimen: peripheral blood, collected 28 days after the second dose of the MenACWY control vaccine. This chain joins TRBV6-5 to TRBJ2-7; the best D guess is TRBD1, with 6 bases matching. The sequence was collected from an adult who received the MenACWY meningococcal vaccine as a control. The CDR3 sequence is CASSYDRTYEQYF. The DNA sequence is given as TGTGCCAGCAGTTACGACAGGACCTACGAGCAGTACTTC.